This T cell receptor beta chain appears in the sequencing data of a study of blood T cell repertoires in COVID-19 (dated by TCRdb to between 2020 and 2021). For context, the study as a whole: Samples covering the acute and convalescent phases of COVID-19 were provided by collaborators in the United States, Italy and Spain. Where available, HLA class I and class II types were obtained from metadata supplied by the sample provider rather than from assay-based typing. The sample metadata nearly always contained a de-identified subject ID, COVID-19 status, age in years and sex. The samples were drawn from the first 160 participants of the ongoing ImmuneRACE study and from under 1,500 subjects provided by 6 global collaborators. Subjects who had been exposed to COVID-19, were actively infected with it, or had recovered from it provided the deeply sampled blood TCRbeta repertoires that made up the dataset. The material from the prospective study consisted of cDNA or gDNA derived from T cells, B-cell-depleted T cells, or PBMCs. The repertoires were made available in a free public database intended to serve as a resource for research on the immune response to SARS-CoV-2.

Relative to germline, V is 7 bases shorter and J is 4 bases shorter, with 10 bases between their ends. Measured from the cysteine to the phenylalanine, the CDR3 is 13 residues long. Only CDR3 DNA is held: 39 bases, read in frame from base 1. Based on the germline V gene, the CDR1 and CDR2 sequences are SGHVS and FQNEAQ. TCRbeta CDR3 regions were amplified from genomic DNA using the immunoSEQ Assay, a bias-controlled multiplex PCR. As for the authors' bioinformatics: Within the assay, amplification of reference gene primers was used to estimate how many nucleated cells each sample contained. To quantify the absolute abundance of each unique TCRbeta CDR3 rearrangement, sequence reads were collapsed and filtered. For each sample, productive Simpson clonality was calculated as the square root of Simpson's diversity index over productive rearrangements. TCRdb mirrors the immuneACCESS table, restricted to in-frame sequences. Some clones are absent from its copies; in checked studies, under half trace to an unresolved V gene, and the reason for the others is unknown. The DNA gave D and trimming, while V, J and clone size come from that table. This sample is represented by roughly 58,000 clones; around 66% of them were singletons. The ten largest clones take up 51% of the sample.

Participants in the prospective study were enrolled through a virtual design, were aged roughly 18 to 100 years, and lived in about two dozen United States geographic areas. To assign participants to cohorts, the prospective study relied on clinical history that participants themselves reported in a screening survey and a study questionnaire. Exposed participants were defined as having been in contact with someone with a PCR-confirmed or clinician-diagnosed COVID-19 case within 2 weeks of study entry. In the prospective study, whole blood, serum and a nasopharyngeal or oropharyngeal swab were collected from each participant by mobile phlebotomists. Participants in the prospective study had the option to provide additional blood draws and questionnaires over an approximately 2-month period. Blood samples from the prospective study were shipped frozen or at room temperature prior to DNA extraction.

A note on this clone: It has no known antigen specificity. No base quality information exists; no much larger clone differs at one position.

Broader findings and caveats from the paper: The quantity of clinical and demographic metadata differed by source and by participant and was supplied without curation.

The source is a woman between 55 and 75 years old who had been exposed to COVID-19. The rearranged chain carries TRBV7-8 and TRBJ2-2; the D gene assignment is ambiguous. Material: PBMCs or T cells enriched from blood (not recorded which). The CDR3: CASTHRSTGELFF. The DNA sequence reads TGTGCCAGCACACACAGAAGCACCGGGGAGCTGTTTTTT.